This is a list of T cell receptor beta chains from one sample in a study of blood T cell repertoires in COVID-19. TCRdb keeps only in-frame clones here, not all; method: immunoSEQ multiplex PCR. The profile shows approximately 330,000 clones, nearly 90% of them singletons. Sequencing used PBMCs or T cells enriched from blood (not recorded which). These TCRs come from a woman aged 25 to 39 who had recovered from COVID-19. Both conserved end residues are part of each CDR3. The D gene is left open where the match is weak. The size entry is marked missing in some rows and otherwise reads once, few, many or a size class.

d_call,clone_size,v_call,j_call,cdr3_aa,cdr3_nt
.,.,TRBV6-5,TRBJ1-2,CASSYPDTFYGYTF,TGTGCCAGCAGTTACCCTGACACGTTCTATGGCTACACCTTC
.,.,TRBV3-1/TRBV3-2,TRBJ2-7,CASSQEAGFESYEQYF,TGTGCCAGCAGCCAAGAGGCGGGGTTCGAGTCCTACGAGCAGTACTTC
TRBD1,.,TRBV18,TRBJ1-2,CASSQGTGHGYTF,TGTGCCAGCTCACAAGGGACAGGGCATGGCTACACCTTC
.,.,TRBV3-1/TRBV3-2,TRBJ1-1,CASTSLDRQAEAFF,TGTGCCAGCACATCCTTAGACCGACAGGCTGAAGCTTTCTTT
.,few,TRBV20-1,TRBJ2-1,CSARWSREQFF,TGCAGTGCTAGATGGTCGAGGGAGCAGTTCTTC
.,.,TRBV14,TRBJ1-2,CASSHSRISGSYTF,TGTGCCAGCAGCCATTCGAGAATCTCGGGGAGCTACACCTTC
TRBD1,.,TRBV28,TRBJ1-1,CASRRNQGAWGTEAFF,TGTGCCAGCAGAAGGAATCAGGGGGCATGGGGAACTGAAGCTTTCTTT
TRBD2,.,TRBV11-2,TRBJ2-7,CASSFEGTSGKYEQYF,TGTGCCAGCAGCTTCGAAGGGACTAGCGGGAAATACGAGCAGTACTTC
.,.,TRBV7-6,TRBJ1-3,CASSHTGNSGNTIYF,TGTGCCAGCAGCCATACAGGGAACTCTGGAAACACCATATATTTT
.,.,TRBV7-2,TRBJ1-1,CASSLEGGAYATEAFF,TGTGCCAGCAGCTTAGAGGGGGGGGCGTACGCCACTGAAGCTTTCTTT
.,.,TRBV15,TRBJ2-1,CATSSGAYNEQFF,TGTGCCACCAGCAGCGGGGCCTACAATGAGCAGTTCTTC
TRBD2,once,TRBV10-3,TRBJ2-1,CATQELAGVGAEEFF,TGTGCCACCCAAGAACTAGCGGGAGTTGGGGCTGAGGAGTTCTTC
TRBD1,.,TRBV7-8,TRBJ1-1,CASSSLQGGTEAFF,TGTGCCAGCAGCTCGCTACAGGGGGGCACTGAAGCTTTCTTT
TRBD1,.,TRBV5-1,TRBJ2-1,CASSYSFDRDVWDEQFF,TGCGCCAGCAGCTATTCCTTCGACAGGGACGTTTGGGATGAGCAGTTCTTC
.,.,TRBV6-5,TRBJ2-7,CASSYDSISYEQYF,TGTGCCAGCAGTTACGACAGTATATCCTACGAGCAGTACTTC
TRBD2,.,TRBV28,TRBJ2-5,CASSPLTSGSLGETQYF,TGTGCCAGCAGCCCCCTAACGAGCGGGAGTCTCGGGGAGACCCAGTACTTC
.,.,TRBV12-3/TRBV12-4,TRBJ1-1,CASSSGEDREAFF,TGTGCCAGCAGTTCCGGGGAGGATCGTGAAGCTTTCTTT
TRBD2,.,TRBV5-1,TRBJ2-1,CASSSLAGGLNEQFF,TGCGCCAGCAGCTCGCTAGCGGGAGGGCTGAATGAGCAGTTCTTC